This TCR beta chain is drawn from a study of shared clonotypes between healthy human individuals. Turning to the study itself: Plates per donor: three CD4 naive, three CD4 memory, two CD8 naive, one CD8 memory.

Subsets obtained from CD4+ cells comprised CD45RA+ naive and CD45RA-negative memory cells. Details on this clone: The same CDR3 also results from other DNA sequences found in this sample.

For each subset, genomic DNA was distributed in equal portions over several immunoSEQ plates. Study processing details: Junction-only sequences without quality scores came from ImmunoSEQ, so filtering differed. Data came from immunoSEQ multiplex PCR; TCRdb stores just in-frame clones and leaves some out. The V and J calls and the clone size are those of that table, but D and trimming were determined from the DNA. This table has 2,500,000 or so clones, roughly 93% appearing once. Germline CDR1 and CDR2: LNHDA and SQIVND (reference sequence). V dropped 3 bases and J dropped 6 bases, with 6 bases sitting between them. The CDR3 runs to 12 residues.

The V gene is TRBV19, the J gene TRBJ1-5; D is uncertain. The specimen was naive CD4+ T cells from PBMCs. As for subset: CD45RA+ positively selected. The TCR sequence derives from a man between 18 and 29 years old in good health. Some clones in this sample may be carry-over from other donors' samples. The CDR3 protein is CASSIRTQPQHF. CDR3 nucleotides: TGTGCCAGTAGTATTCGGACTCAGCCCCAGCATTTT.